Given below is one TCR beta chain in context. Its target is unknown. TCRdb reprocessed the 5' RACE reads via MiXCR and lists one record per CDR3 protein. The repertoire includes tens of thousands of distinct CDR3 sequences, 22% of them detected once, and 4% sits in the top ten. General study points: Greatest tumor Treg TCR overlap was with tumor naive CD4+ cells.

Tregs were sorted as CD4+CD25+CD127-/low cells. Material for sequencing was Tregs sorted from blood. The sequence was collected from a female donor with breast cancer.

CDR3 sequence (DNA): TGCAGTGCTAAGCCCCTAAGCGGGAGCACAGATACGCAGTATTTT. Protein product: CSAKPLSGSTDTQYF. This chain links TRBV20-1 with TRBJ2-3; D might be TRBD2 (6 bases). The V end was cut by 4 bases, the J end by 0 bases, with 14 bases between. The CDR3 contains 15 residues. The germline V gene encodes CDR1 DFQATT and CDR2 SNEGSKA (reference sequence).